One and the same sample provided the 26 T cell receptor beta chains below, sequenced in a study of cytomegalovirus exposure and HLA in healthy donors. PCR involved 60 Vbeta and 13 Jbeta primers. Produced via immunoSEQ multiplex PCR; TCRdb's table is partial and in-frame only. Here the sample spans more than 65,000 clones, approximately 80% being singletons. Source material: PBMCs. These receptors were obtained from a man aged 40-49 years in good health and CMV-seronegative.

This clone appeared a single time. J is TRBJ1-5 and V is TRBV2, with TRBD1 as a possible D gene (6 bases). CDR3 size: 13 residues. Germline CDR1 SNHLY, CDR2 FYNNEI. V was pared by 8 bases and J by 7 bases, with 15 bases between. The CDR3 DNA reads as TGTGCCAGCGAAGGGGGAGGGGTCCAGCCCCAGCATTTT. Amino acid sequence: CASEGGGVQPQHF. Drawing the rest from reference TRBV2 and TRBJ1-5, the complete variable domain is EPEVTQTPSHQVTQMGQEVILRCVPISNHLYFYWYRQILGQKVEFLVSFYNNEISEKSEIFDDQFSVERPDGSNFTLKIRSTKLEDSAMYFCASEGGGVQPQHFGDGTRLSIL.

The genes are TRBV7-2 and TRBJ2-7; 7 nucleotides line up with TRBD2. The length of the CDR3 is 14 residues. Germline V gives CDR1 SGHTA, CDR2 FQGNSA. V was pared by 1 base and J by 3 bases, with 3 bases of the junction left unmatched. Here the CDR3 DNA reads TGTGCCAGCAGCTTAGAGGGACTAAACTACGAGCAGTACTTC. Its protein is CASSLEGLNYEQYF. The full variable domain, with the rest looked up from reference TRBV7-2 and TRBJ2-7, is GAGVSQSPSNKVTEKGKDVELRCDPISGHTALYWYRQSLGQGLEFLIYFQGNSAPDKSGLPSDRFSAERTGGSVSTLTIQRTQQEDSAVYLCASSLEGLNYEQYFGPGTRLTVT.

To note about this clone: One junction end disagrees with the germline gene, perhaps due to a read error. This chain connects TRBV28 to TRBJ1-2; D may be TRBD1 (6 bases). CDR1 is MDHEN and CDR2 is SYDVKM in the germline V gene. The CDR3 runs to 10 residues. The CDR3 sequence: CASSRGGYPF. In nucleotides, the CDR3 is TGTGCCAGCAGTCGCGGGGGCTACCCCTTC.

V usage is TRBV25-1 and J usage is TRBJ1-3; tentative D call: TRBD1 (5 bases). CDR1 is MGHDK, CDR2 SYGVNS, per germline. Trimming shortened V by 2 bases and J by 2 bases, and 10 bases separated the two germline ends. This CDR3 has 15 residues. The CDR3 spells CASSENRYPGNTIYF. DNA for the CDR3: TGTGCCAGCAGTGAAAACAGGTACCCTGGAAACACCATATATTTT.

This clone appeared a few times. The rearrangement joins TRBV10-3 to TRBJ1-5; 10 bases match TRBD1. The CDR3 is 15 amino acids. Germline-derived CDR1 and CDR2 are ENHRY and SYGVKD. The junction had 1 base not matched to a gene; V was cut back by 0 bases and J by 5 bases. CDR3 protein: CAISESGTGDQPQHF. The CDR3 DNA reads as TGTGCCATCAGTGAGTCGGGGACAGGGGATCAGCCCCAGCATTTT.

This sequence joins TRBV25-1 and TRBJ2-7, with TRBD1 matching 7 bases. Germline CDR1 and CDR2: MGHDK and SYGVNS. Trimming removed 6 bases from V and 4 bases from J; junction bases left unmatched: 12. The CDR3 consists of 15 residues. In DNA form, the CDR3 reads TGTGCCAGCAGCCAGACAGGGATTGCCAAGTACGAGCAGTACTTC. Encoded protein: CASSQTGIAKYEQYF.

This clone turned up a few times. V is TRBV7-2 and J is TRBJ1-5; D is possibly TRBD1 (6 bases). Germline assignment: CDR1 SGHTA and CDR2 FQGNSA. V lost 1 base to trimming and J lost 7 bases, with 20 bases between them. CDR3 length equals 17 residues. The CDR3 nucleotides are TGTGCCAGCAGCTTAGAACGTACAGGGACATCCAGCCAGCCCCAGCATTTT. Its translation: CASSLERTGTSSQPQHF.

This sequence joins TRBV28 and TRBJ2-5; maybe TRBD2 (6 bases). CDR3 length equals 16 residues. The ends were cut back, 8 bases at V and 7 bases at J, with 26 bases in the middle. Germline lookup yields CDR1 MDHEN and CDR2 SYDVKM. The CDR3 protein is CASDREAGSYQATQYF. Written as DNA, the CDR3 is TGTGCCAGCGATAGGGAGGCTGGTTCGTATCAGGCGACCCAGTACTTC.

For the CDR3, the DNA is TGTGCCAGCAGTCATACGGGCGAGCAGTACTTC. Protein product: CASSHTGEQYF. The chain uses TRBV28 and TRBJ2-7, with D unresolved. This CDR3 has 11 amino acids. V was cut by 5 bases and J by 6 bases, with 8 bases left in between. Germline V gene data show CDR1 as MDHEN and CDR2 as SYDVKM.

The J gene is TRBJ2-2, the V gene TRBV6-5; 7 nucleotides align to TRBD2. Germline V lookup: CDR1 MNHEY, CDR2 SVGAGI. V trimming: 5 bases; J trimming: 5 bases; junction bases outside the gene matches: 5. The CDR3 has 14 amino acids. DNA for the CDR3: TGTGCCAGCAGTAGCACGGGAGGAACCGGGGAGCTGTTTTTT. Residues: CASSSTGGTGELFF.

The chain recombines TRBV7-3 with TRBJ2-1, with D maybe TRBD2 (5 bases). Trimming shortened V by 1 base and J by 4 bases, and 20 bases separated the two germline ends. The CDR3 runs to 18 residues. CDR1 SGHTA and CDR2 FQGTGA come from the germline V gene. CDR3 nucleotides: TGTGCCAGCAGCTTAATCTTCGCGGGTCGGGCCCCTTACAATGAGCAGTTCTTC. Protein sequence: CASSLIFAGRAPYNEQFF.

This clone turned up a few times. The sample has other DNA sequences that encode this CDR3 too. CDR3 sequence: CASSLTGGGYEQYF. For the CDR3, the DNA is TGTGCCAGCAGTTTGACAGGGGGCGGATACGAGCAGTACTTC. This sequence joins TRBV6-1 and TRBJ2-7; 10 bases fit TRBD1. J gave up 4 bases and V 5 bases, and 5 bases lay outside the gene matches. The germline V gene encodes CDR1 MNHNS and CDR2 SASEGT. This CDR3 contains 14 residues.

CDR3 coding DNA: TGTGCCAGCAGACTGAGACAGGGGGCTAGCACAGATACGCAGTATTTT. It codes for CASRLRQGASTDTQYF. This sequence joins TRBV7-2 and TRBJ2-3, with TRBD1 matching over 10 bases. V shed 6 bases, J shed 0 bases, and the junction held 6 bases outside the gene matches. The germline V gene encodes CDR1 SGHTA and CDR2 FQGNSA. This CDR3 spans 16 amino acids.

V usage is TRBV4-2 and J usage is TRBJ2-7; 10 nucleotides align to TRBD1. The ends lost 1 base at V and 7 bases at J; junction bases unmatched: 10. The germline V gene has CDR1 LGHNA and CDR2 YNFKEQ. There are 16 residues in the CDR3. The chain's CDR3 is CASSQGLDRGPGEQYF. In DNA, the CDR3 is TGTGCCAGCAGCCAAGGTCTCGACAGGGGGCCGGGAGAGCAGTACTTC.

The V and J genes are TRBV9 and TRBJ2-6; no reliable D call. Trimming left V 3 bases short and J 0 bases short, with 4 bases between. Germline loops: CDR1 SGDLS, CDR2 YYNGEE. This CDR3 contains 14 residues. In DNA form, the CDR3 reads TGTGCCAGCAGCGGACACTCTGGGGCCAACGTCCTGACTTTC. Its translation: CASSGHSGANVLTF.

The CDR3 is CASSRGTGSRYEQYF. CDR3 nucleotides: TGTGCCAGCAGTCGCGGGACAGGGAGTCGGTACGAGCAGTACTTC. The J gene is TRBJ2-7, the V gene TRBV25-1; 9 bases agree with TRBD1. The CDR3 has 15 residues. The germline CDR1 and CDR2 sequences are MGHDK and SYGVNS. With V trimmed by 5 bases and J by 4 bases, 9 bases remained unmatched.

The chain couples TRBV7-9 to TRBJ1-1; TRBD1 aligns across 8 bases. J gave up 5 bases and V 5 bases, and 7 bases lay outside the gene matches. CDR3 length: 14 residues. Germline CDR1 is SEHNR and CDR2 is FQNEAQ (reference sequence). The chain's CDR3 is CASSRPTGETEAFF. The CDR3 bases are TGTGCCAGCAGCCGTCCGACAGGGGAAACTGAAGCTTTCTTT.

This clone has only one observation. The genes are TRBV4-1 and TRBJ2-3, with 7 bases lining up with TRBD2. Germline CDR1 MGHRA, CDR2 YSYEKL. J was trimmed by 0 bases and V by 6 bases; bases with no gene match: 9. This CDR3 has 16 amino acids. CDR3: CASSTGTTYSTDTQYF. Here the CDR3 DNA reads TGCGCCAGCAGTACCGGGACTACTTACAGCACAGATACGCAGTATTTT.

The rearrangement joins TRBV18 to TRBJ1-2; tentative D call: TRBD1 (6 bases). The CDR3 runs to 15 residues. V was clipped by 4 bases and J by 7 bases, with 19 bases between them. Germline loops: CDR1 KGHSH, CDR2 LQKENI. The CDR3 DNA reads as TGTGCCAGCTCACAACCGGGACAAGGTGGGCTTGGCTACACCTTC. Its translation: CASSQPGQGGLGYTF.

V is TRBV6-6 and J is TRBJ1-1, with no clear D. Germline V gene data show CDR1 as MNHNY and CDR2 as SVGAGI (reference sequence). V gave up 7 bases and J gave up 0 bases, with 12 bases separating them. This CDR3 is 14 amino acids long. The CDR3 reads CASTLTQMNTEAFF. CDR3 nucleotides: TGTGCCAGCACTCTGACACAAATGAACACTGAAGCTTTCTTT.

The rearrangement joins TRBV29-1 to TRBJ2-3; TRBD2 matches at 15 bases. CDR3 length equals 19 residues. The germline gives CDR1 SQVTM, CDR2 ANQGSEA. The J segment lost 0 bases and the V segment lost 4 bases, leaving 11 bases of the junction unmatched. The CDR3, as DNA: TGCAGCGTTGTCCCGGGACTAGCGGGGGGCAGCCCTAGCACAGATACGCAGTATTTT. It yields the protein CSVVPGLAGGSPSTDTQYF.

Only one count was recorded for this clone. J is TRBJ1-4 and V is TRBV6-5; TRBD1 matches 7 bases. Trimming took 0 bases from V and 3 from J; bases not matched to a gene: 1. This CDR3 region has 15 residues. The germline CDR1 and CDR2 sequences are MNHEY and SVGAGI. In DNA, the CDR3 is TGTGCCAGCAGTTACTCGGGACAGTCTAATGAAAAACTGTTTTTT. Protein: CASSYSGQSNEKLFF.

This chain connects TRBV27 to TRBJ2-7, with 9 bases matching TRBD1. There are 16 residues in the CDR3. V lost 4 bases and J lost 6; bases outside the gene matches: 13. CDR1 is MNHEY and CDR2 is SMNVEV in the germline V gene (reference sequence). CDR3 nucleotide sequence: TGTGCCAGCAGTTCACTAATGAGGGACAGGGAGCCCGAGCAGTACTTC. This sequence encodes CASSSLMRDREPEQYF.

The V call is TRBV4-3, the J call TRBJ1-1, with D perhaps matching TRBD1 (6 bases). The germline gives CDR1 LGHNA, CDR2 YSLEER. Trimming took off 4 bases at V and 1 base at J, with 10 bases between the two ends. The CDR3 runs to 14 residues. As DNA, the CDR3 is TGCGCCAGCAGCCCCGGACAGCAGAACACTGAAGCTTTCTTT. Its translation is CASSPGQQNTEAFF.

The chain couples TRBV4-1 to TRBJ2-1; 8 positions match TRBD2. CDR1 and CDR2 from the germline V gene are MGHRA and YSYEKL. The CDR3 runs to 19 residues. The V gene end was trimmed by 0 bases and the J gene end by 0 bases; junction bases not matched to a gene: 10. The CDR3: CASSQDTSGGLSSYNEQFF. CDR3 DNA: TGCGCCAGCAGCCAAGATACCAGCGGGGGCCTAAGCTCCTACAATGAGCAGTTCTTC.

The chain recombines TRBV4-1 with TRBJ2-7; D unclear. The V gene lost 0 bases and the J gene lost 3 bases, with 12 bases spanning the gap. The CDR3 loop spans 15 amino acids. Germline lookup yields CDR1 MGHRA and CDR2 YSYEKL. The CDR3 nucleotides are TGCGCCAGCAGCCAAGATTCCTCGACATACTACGAGCAGTACTTC. This codes for CASSQDSSTYYEQYF.